This TCR beta chain was retrieved from a study of T cells in Graves' hyperthyroidism and ophthalmopathy. To note about this clonotype: Its antigen is still unknown.

The TCR beta CDR3 regions underwent amplification using RNA transcripts as the source. The TCR CDR3 first-round RT-PCR relied on the HTBI primer set. In TCRdb, the multiplex PCR reads were re-called with MiXCR into one record per CDR3 protein. The sample lists about 270,000 distinct CDR3 sequences, around 22% seen once, with around two thirds in the top ten. Study-level points and caveats: A 13 V-J model separated ophthalmopathy from stable hyperthyroidism. Among clonotypes expanded in thyroid above 0.001, most were also found in blood. Median prediction lead before ophthalmopathy onset was 6.5 months with the model.

Uncontrolled infections, other autoimmune diseases, pregnancy or lactation led to exclusion of patients. Sample: blood. The clonotype originates from a young man with Graves' ophthalmopathy.

The DNA for the CDR3 is TGTGCCACCAGTGACCTCGGAGAGGAGCAGTTCTTC. Protein: CATSDLGEEQFF. The chain recombines TRBV24-1 with TRBJ2-1; no definite D call. The germline V gene encodes CDR1 KGHDR and CDR2 SFDVKD. The CDR3 sequence is 12 residues long. V dropped 4 bases and J dropped 10 bases, with 10 bases sitting between them.